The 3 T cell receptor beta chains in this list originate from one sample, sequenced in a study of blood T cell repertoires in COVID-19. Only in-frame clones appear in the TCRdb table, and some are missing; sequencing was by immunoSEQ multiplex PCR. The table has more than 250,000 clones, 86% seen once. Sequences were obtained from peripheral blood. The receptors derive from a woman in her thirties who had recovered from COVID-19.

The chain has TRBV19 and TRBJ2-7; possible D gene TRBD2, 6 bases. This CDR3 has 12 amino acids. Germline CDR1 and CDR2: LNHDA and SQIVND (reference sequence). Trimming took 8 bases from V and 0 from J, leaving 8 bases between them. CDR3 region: CASRSGSYEQYF. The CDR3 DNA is TGTGCCAGTCGTAGCGGCTCCTACGAGCAGTACTTC.

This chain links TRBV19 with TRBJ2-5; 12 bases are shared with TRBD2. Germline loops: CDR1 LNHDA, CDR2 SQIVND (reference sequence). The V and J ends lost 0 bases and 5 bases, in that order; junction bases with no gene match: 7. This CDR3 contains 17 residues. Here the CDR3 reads CASSIDRLAGGPETQYF. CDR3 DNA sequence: TGTGCCAGTAGTATAGACCGCCTAGCGGGGGGGCCGGAGACCCAGTACTTC.

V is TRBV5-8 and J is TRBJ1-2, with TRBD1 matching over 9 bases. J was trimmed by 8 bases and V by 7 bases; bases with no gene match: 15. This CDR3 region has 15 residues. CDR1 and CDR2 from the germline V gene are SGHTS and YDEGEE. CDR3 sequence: CASGLRDRAVKGYTF. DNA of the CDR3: TGTGCCAGCGGACTAAGGGACAGGGCGGTTAAGGGCTACACCTTC.